This entry lists 7 T cell receptor beta chains sequenced from one sample in a study of blood T cell repertoires in COVID-19. Repertoires were generated with immunoSEQ multiplex PCR, while TCRdb's copy carries only in-frame clones and drops some. The table lists 250,000 to 350,000 clones, roughly 86% of them singletons, with approximately 8% in the top ten. The sequencing sample was made of peripheral blood. These receptors were obtained from a woman in her fifties or sixties who had recovered from COVID-19.

The chain recombines TRBV20-1 with TRBJ2-5; D might be TRBD2 (6 bases). V was clipped by 3 bases and J by 2 bases, with 10 bases between them. From germline, CDR1 is DFQATT and CDR2 SNEGSKA (reference sequence). This CDR3 comprises 13 residues. CDR3 region: CSASKAGQETQYF. For the CDR3, the DNA is TGCAGTGCTAGTAAAGCGGGTCAAGAGACCCAGTACTTC.

V gene TRBV5-1 combines with J gene TRBJ2-1; 11 positions agree with TRBD2. V lost 4 bases to trimming and J lost 8 bases; unmatched junction nucleotides: 2. The CDR3 has 13 residues. Germline CDR1 and CDR2: SGHRS and YFSETQ. CDR3: CASSTSGSYEQFF. CDR3 DNA sequence: TGCGCCAGCAGCACTAGCGGGAGCTATGAGCAGTTCTTC.

This clone was seen just once. The chain employs TRBV27 and TRBJ1-2, with 8 bases matching TRBD1. This CDR3 has 12 amino acids. From germline, CDR1 is MNHEY and CDR2 SMNVEV (reference sequence). The V segment lost 6 bases and the J segment 8 bases; nucleotides outside the gene matches: 5. CDR3 in amino acids: CASSQGAGGYTF. For the CDR3, the DNA is TGTGCCAGCAGCCAGGGGGCGGGAGGCTACACCTTC.

The J gene is TRBJ2-5, the V gene TRBV6-6, with D perhaps matching TRBD1 (5 bases). CDR3 length: 14 amino acids. The germline V and J ends were trimmed by 4 bases and 1 base, with 10 bases remaining between them. Germline V lookup: CDR1 MNHNY, CDR2 SVGAGI (reference sequence). The CDR3 loop is CASSFRQPQETQYF. In nucleotides, the CDR3 is TGTGCCAGCAGTTTCCGACAGCCCCAAGAGACCCAGTACTTC.

CDR3 residues: CASSRGAITDTQYF. The CDR3 bases are TGTGCCAGCAGTCGGGGGGCCATCACAGATACGCAGTATTTT. The chain uses TRBV6-5 and TRBJ2-3; possible D gene TRBD2, 7 bases. Trimming removed 5 bases at V and 2 bases at J, with 11 bases between. The CDR3 runs 14 residues. Germline CDR1 and CDR2: MNHEY and SVGAGI.

The rearrangement links TRBV19 to TRBJ2-2; tentative D call: TRBD1 (5 bases). Trimming shortened V by 7 bases and J by 6 bases, and 21 bases separated the two germline ends. CDR1 is LNHDA and CDR2 is SQIVND in the germline V gene (reference sequence). The CDR3 totals 16 residues. The CDR3 DNA follows: TGTGCCAGTACCCGGCGGAACCCCAGGGAAGCCGGGGAGCTGTTTTTT. Translated, it gives CASTRRNPREAGELFF.

The gene calls are TRBV28 and TRBJ2-7; possible D gene TRBD1, 5 bases. The CDR3 has 16 residues. Trimming shortened V by 1 base and J by 0 bases, and 13 bases separated the two germline ends. Germline CDR1 reads MDHEN; CDR2 reads SYDVKM. In nucleotides, the CDR3 is TGTGCCAGCAGTTTATCTCCAGGGCGTCACTCCTACGAGCAGTACTTC. Its protein is CASSLSPGRHSYEQYF.